These 17 T cell receptor beta chains were all obtained from the same sample, sequenced in a study of a mutant IDH1 vaccine in newly diagnosed glioma (dated by TCRdb to the early 2020s). The library was built by means of the immunoSEQ multiplex PCR assay. TCRdb mirrors the immuneACCESS table, restricted to in-frame sequences. Some clones are absent from its copies; in checked studies, under half trace to an unresolved V gene, and the reason for the others is unknown. The sample table holds more than 45,000 clones, of which about 88% were seen once. Of the sample, around 6% is held by the ten largest clones. What the time point label conveys for this sample: week 35, safety follow-up. Every vaccine dose consisted of 300 ug of a 20-mer mutant IDH1 peptide in Montanide, administered subcutaneously together with topical imiquimod. Antigens for these TCRs are unknown. The material sequenced was PBMCs, taken from a glioma patient whose treatment included an IDH1 peptide vaccine. These receptors were taken from a woman aged 40 to 49 with glioma.

In DNA, the CDR3 is TGCGCCAGCAGCGCGGCATCAGGGGGTGTCCCAGATACGCAGTATTTT. Translation gives CASSAASGGVPDTQYF. The gene calls are TRBV5-1 and TRBJ2-3; TRBD1 matches 7 bases. Germline V lookup: CDR1 SGHRS, CDR2 YFSETQ. The CDR3 contains 16 residues. V gave up 4 bases and J gave up 4 bases; unmatched junction bases: 12.

This rearrangement joins TRBV15 to TRBJ1-5; TRBD1 is a possible D gene (5 bases). The CDR3 loop spans 16 amino acids. Germline V CDR1 and CDR2: LNHNV, YYDKDF (reference sequence). Deletions cut 3 bases from V and 11 bases from J, with 23 bases between. CDR3 in amino acids: CATSSLVPGRRSTQHF. CDR3 coding DNA: TGTGCCACCAGCAGCCTAGTCCCGGGACGTCGTTCGACCCAGCATTTT.

The V gene is TRBV15, the J gene TRBJ2-5; D assignment may be TRBD1 or TRBD2 (5 bases each). This CDR3 region has 13 residues. Germline CDR1 is LNHNV and CDR2 is YYDKDF (reference sequence). V shed 1 base and J shed 3 bases, with 6 bases lying between them. The CDR3 DNA reads TGTGCCACCAGCAGAGGAGGGGAAGAGACCCAGTACTTC. Protein: CATSRGGEETQYF.

The chain links TRBV5-6 to TRBJ2-1; D unresolved. V was pared by 0 bases and J by 8 bases, with 6 bases between. The germline V gene has CDR1 SGHDT and CDR2 YYEEEE. CDR3 length equals 12 residues. The DNA for the CDR3 is TGTGCCAGCAGCTTGGGCCCACATGAGCAGTTCTTC. Amino acid sequence: CASSLGPHEQFF.

The rearrangement links TRBV7-8 to TRBJ1-2, with 10 positions matching TRBD1. Germline V CDR1 and CDR2: SGHVS, FQNEAQ. The CDR3 contains 16 residues. With 5 bases clipped from V and 4 bases from J, the junction kept 10 bases outside the gene matches. CDR3 nucleotide sequence: TGTGCCAGCAGCCCTGATGGGACAGGGGCCGCCTATGGCTACACCTTC. Translation: CASSPDGTGAAYGYTF. Full variable domain (remainder filled in from reference TRBV7-8 and TRBJ1-2): GAGVSQSPRYKVAKRGQDVALRCDPISGHVSLFWYQQALGQGPEFLTYFQNEAQLDKSGLPSDRFFAERPEGSVSTLKIQRTQQEDSAVYLCASSPDGTGAAYGYTFGSGTRLTVV.

V is TRBV7-2 and J is TRBJ2-3, with 9 bases aligning to TRBD2. Germline loops: CDR1 SGHTA, CDR2 FQGNSA. CDR3 size: 16 residues. Trimming at V came to 1 base and at J to 11 bases, leaving 13 bases not matched to a gene. The CDR3 spells CASSLVSAGGTQGQYF. DNA of the CDR3: TGTGCCAGCAGCTTAGTTTCCGCGGGGGGGACCCAGGGGCAGTATTTT.

The chain couples TRBV2 to TRBJ2-5; TRBD1 matches 9 bases. The CDR3 contains 15 residues. V lost 6 bases to trimming and J lost 1 base; unmatched junction nucleotides: 6. Germline V gene sequence: CDR1 SNHLY, CDR2 FYNNEI. The chain's CDR3 is CASRWTGVSQETQYF. The CDR3 region has the DNA TGTGCCAGCAGATGGACAGGGGTTTCCCAAGAGACCCAGTACTTC.

The chain has TRBV5-1 and TRBJ2-1, with 9 bases lining up with TRBD2. Germline trimming cut 4 bases from V and 1 base from J; bases unmatched to any gene: 6. This CDR3 contains 16 residues. Germline-derived CDR1 and CDR2 are SGHRS and YFSETQ. The CDR3 loop reads CASSRRGGGSYNEQFF. The CDR3, as DNA: TGCGCCAGCAGCCGGCGGGGGGGCGGTTCCTACAATGAGCAGTTCTTC.

The V call is TRBV7-2, the J call TRBJ2-7; possibly TRBD1 for D (6 bases). The germline V and J ends were trimmed by 5 bases and 0 bases, with 17 bases remaining between them. The germline V gene encodes CDR1 SGHTA and CDR2 FQGNSA. The length of the CDR3 is 16 residues. The DNA of the CDR3 is TGTGCCAGCAGCGAGACAGGTCCTACCTCCTCCTACGAGCAGTACTTC. It translates to CASSETGPTSSYEQYF.

The chain combines TRBV7-2 with TRBJ2-3; D assignment may be TRBD1 or TRBD2 (5 bases each). CDR1 and CDR2 from the germline V gene are SGHTA and FQGNSA. This CDR3 contains 14 residues. The V gene lost 5 bases and the J gene lost 6 bases, with 15 bases spanning the gap. The CDR3 region is CASSRTGLTDTQYF. As DNA, the CDR3 is TGTGCCAGCAGCCGGACGGGGCTGACCGATACGCAGTATTTT.

This chain uses TRBV29-1 with TRBJ2-7, with 8 bases lining up with TRBD2. The CDR3 length is 13 residues. V dropped 5 bases and J dropped 3; count of bases not matched to a gene: 6. CDR1 and CDR2 from the germline V gene are SQVTM and ANQGSEA. Here the CDR3 reads CSVLLADHYEQYF. Here the CDR3 DNA reads TGCAGCGTTCTACTAGCGGATCACTACGAGCAGTACTTC.

The CDR3 DNA follows: TGTGCCAGCAGCCCGACGGTCACAGATACGCAGTATTTT. It specifies CASSPTVTDTQYF. This chain uses TRBV25-1 with TRBJ2-3; D call uncertain. Germline V lookup: CDR1 MGHDK, CDR2 SYGVNS. CDR3 size: 13 residues. Trimming removed 6 bases from V and 2 bases from J, with 9 bases in between.

CDR3 bases: TGCGCCAGCAGCACCGTACAGGGGGGGGAGGCTGAAGCTTTCTTT. It translates to CASSTVQGGEAEAFF. The chain couples TRBV5-1 to TRBJ1-1; 8 bases match TRBD1. V shed 4 bases, J shed 6 bases, and the junction held 11 bases outside the gene matches. The CDR3 extends over 15 amino acids. CDR1 SGHRS and CDR2 YFSETQ come from the germline V gene.

This chain joins TRBV29-1 and TRBJ1-1; TRBD1 might be the D (6 bases). Per germline, CDR1 SQVTM and CDR2 ANQGSEA. Between the trimmed V and J ends, which lost 7 bases and 1 base, there was a span of 10 bases. The CDR3 is 12 residues long. CDR3 in amino acids: CSGMTGNTEAFF. CDR3 nucleotides: TGCAGCGGTATGACAGGGAACACTGAAGCTTTCTTT.

This chain joins TRBV4-2 and TRBJ1-2; 7 bases line up with TRBD1. V gave up 4 bases and J gave up 3 bases; unmatched junction bases: 14. The CDR3 runs to 17 residues. Germline loops: CDR1 LGHNA, CDR2 YNFKEQ. The CDR3 nucleotides are TGTGCCAGCAGCCTGAACAGGGGAAACGGATATGACTATGGCTACACCTTC. Amino acids: CASSLNRGNGYDYGYTF.

The V call is TRBV10-1, the J call TRBJ2-3; D gene ambiguous. The V gene lost 2 bases and the J gene lost 2 bases, with 8 bases spanning the gap. The CDR3 totals 14 residues. The germline V gene has CDR1 WNHNN and CDR2 SYGVQD (reference sequence). CDR3 in amino acids: CASSERWNTDTQYF. The CDR3 DNA reads TGCGCCAGCAGTGAGAGATGGAACACAGATACGCAGTATTTT.

The chain couples TRBV6-5 to TRBJ2-5, with D unresolved. Germline CDR1 MNHEY, CDR2 SVGAGI. The CDR3 is 14 amino acids. The V gene lost 0 bases and the J gene lost 5 bases, with 10 bases spanning the gap. The CDR3 sequence is CASSYSHGAETQYF. CDR3 sequence (DNA): TGTGCCAGCAGTTACTCCCACGGTGCGGAGACCCAGTACTTC.